This T cell receptor (beta chain) was sequenced for a study of early stage breast cancer tumors (TCRdb year 2017). With regard to the full study: Of the roughly 15 invasive breast tumors, eleven to twelve were found to be estrogen receptor-positive, progesterone receptor-positive and HER2-negative. About 70% of the 12 ER+/PR+/HER2- tumors were invasive ductal carcinomas, while the other four were invasive lobular carcinomas. The average read coverage per sample was about 10-fold. Across all samples, over 2,000,000 templates representing 1,097,674 unique clonotypes were detected. Overall results and qualifications from the work: Bulk genomic DNA sequencing of unsorted cells missed chain pairing and functional markers such as CD4, CD8 and FOXP3. Repertoires from blood and normal breast were more alike than repertoires from blood and tumor, and in about 90% of the 16 patients, comparing each tissue with blood separated tumor from normal. Analysis by tumor subtype was prevented by the small cohort size. Compared with adjacent normal breast tissue, tumors had roughly 2.5-fold higher T cell density and higher clonality. Enriched TCRB sequences shared across patients were mostly commonly generated sequences, unlikely to play an important role in the tumor microenvironment.

Each sample was amplified as two independent genomic DNA replicates: 0.5 ug for blood and approximately 1.4 ug for tumor or normal breast. Following the manufacturer's instructions, the ImmunoSeq Intro kit was used to carry out TCRB sequencing on genomic DNA. For absolute quantification, the roughly 30-cycle multiplex PCR included proprietary primers along with spike-in control sequences. An 87-bp fragment spanning the CDR3 and flanking V and J genes was sequenced with single-end 150-bp reads. Each lane of an Illumina MiSeq running version 3.0 chemistry carried seven multiplexed samples, with two replicates apiece. For the original study's pipeline: The vendor's proprietary pipeline processed the raw data and merged both replicates into a single result for each sample. Productive rearrangements sharing the V-gene family, CDR3 amino acid sequence and J-gene segment were defined as clonotypes. Clonality was computed as 1 minus the normalized Shannon entropy (Pielou evenness) of TCRB abundances. T cell density was estimated by dividing total templates by the number of input cells inferred from the DNA input amount. Total repertoire diversity and clonality were estimated with Recon using default parameters. Tumor-enriched clonotypes were defined as having over 0.1% abundance in tumor and at least 32-fold higher abundance than in normal breast. The immuneACCESS repertoire file appears here via TCRdb, limited to in-frame rearrangements. These files lack a portion of the clones; in checked studies, under half of the deficit traces to unresolved V genes, and the cause of the others is not known. That table gives V, J and clone size, and the DNA gave D and trimming. The sample records about 5,100 clones, under 70% of which are singletons. The ten largest account for 20% to 25% of the sample.

About 19-55 mg of tumor tissue was diced and typically yielded more than 2.5 ug of DNA. The study profiled bulk TCR beta-chain repertoires in matched peripheral blood, tumor and adjacent normal breast tissue taken from fewer than 20 patients with early-stage breast cancer. After resection, tumor tissue identified by eye was cut out and put into prechilled RNAlater. Tumor tissue (about 18-50 mg) was diced and then homogenized with a TissueLyser II in RLTplus buffer containing beta-mercaptoethanol and antifoaming agent. The Qiagen AllPrep DNA/RNA Mini kit was used to extract genomic DNA. Comment on this clone: It lacks a known antigen. Per-base quality was not reported, and no clone a single base away is much larger than it.

The junction shows trimming of 2 bases on V and 10 bases on J, plus 18 bases between the germline ends. Based on the germline V gene (reference sequence), the CDR1 and CDR2 sequences are MNHNY and SVGAGI. The CDR3 spans 15 residues, from the cysteine through the phenylalanine. The CDR3 DNA has 45 bases and is translated from base 1. The receptor was isolated from a person aged 45-60 years with breast cancer. The sequencing sample was made of breast tumor tissue. The chain is made from TRBV6-6 and TRBJ2-1; tentative D gene TRBD1, with 6 bases matching. The nucleotide sequence reads TGTGCCAGCAGTTACGGGGCAGGGGCTAGCAACGAGCAGTTCTTC. Its translation is CASSYGAGASNEQFF.